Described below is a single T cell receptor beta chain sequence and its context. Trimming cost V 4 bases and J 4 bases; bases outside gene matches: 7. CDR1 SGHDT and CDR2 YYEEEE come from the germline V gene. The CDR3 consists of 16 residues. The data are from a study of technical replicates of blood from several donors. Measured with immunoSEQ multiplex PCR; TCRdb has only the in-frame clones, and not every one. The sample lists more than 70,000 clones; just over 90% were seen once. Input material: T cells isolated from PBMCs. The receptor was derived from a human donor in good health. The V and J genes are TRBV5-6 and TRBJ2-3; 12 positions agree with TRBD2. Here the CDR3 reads CASSMMTSGSSDTQYF. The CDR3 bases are TGTGCCAGCAGCATGATGACTAGCGGGAGTTCAGATACGCAGTATTTT.